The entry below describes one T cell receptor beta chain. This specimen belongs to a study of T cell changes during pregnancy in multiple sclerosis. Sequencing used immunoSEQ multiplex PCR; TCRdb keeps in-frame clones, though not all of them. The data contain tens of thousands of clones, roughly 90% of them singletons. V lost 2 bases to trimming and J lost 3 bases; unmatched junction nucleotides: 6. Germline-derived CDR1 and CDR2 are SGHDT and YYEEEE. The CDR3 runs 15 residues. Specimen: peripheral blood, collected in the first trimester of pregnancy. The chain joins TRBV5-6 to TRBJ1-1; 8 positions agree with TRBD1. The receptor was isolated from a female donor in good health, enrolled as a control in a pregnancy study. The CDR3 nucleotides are TGTGCCAGCAGCTTTGCGGACAGGGATGACACTGAAGCTTTCTTT. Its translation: CASSFADRDDTEAFF.